The 21 T cell receptor beta chains in this list originate from one sample, sequenced in a study of PD-1 blockade in mismatch repair-deficient tumors. Clones were sequenced by immunoSEQ multiplex PCR, and TCRdb holds only the in-frame ones, with some missing. In the table there are 90,000 to 130,000 clones, around 80% of which are singletons. Sequences were derived from peripheral blood, sampled more than 58 weeks after starting pembrolizumab. The receptors originated from an adult with mismatch repair-deficient cancer.

The chain is built from TRBV11-3 and TRBJ2-5; D ambiguous. The V end lost 5 bases, the J end lost 4 bases, and 8 bases lay between the germline ends. Per germline, CDR1 SGHNT and CDR2 YENEEA. This CDR3 spans 12 amino acids. In DNA, the CDR3 is TGTGCCAGCAGCCGCCTGGGAGAGACCCAGTACTTC. Translated, it gives CASSRLGETQYF.

The chain joins TRBV6-5 to TRBJ2-2, with D perhaps matching TRBD1 (5 bases). CDR3 length: 14 amino acids. V lost 8 bases and J 1 base, leaving 11 bases between the germline ends. Looked up from germline, CDR1 is MNHEY and CDR2 is SVGAGI. Written as DNA, the CDR3 is TGTGCCAGCCGGAAAGGGGAGAACACCGGGGAGCTGTTTTTT. As protein: CASRKGENTGELFF.

This clone was seen repeatedly, ten times or more. Distinct nucleotide sequences in the sample also encode this CDR3. V is TRBV6-5 and J is TRBJ1-3, with D tentatively TRBD1 (5 bases). V was clipped by 6 bases and J by 1 base, with 10 bases between them. In germline, CDR1 is MNHEY, CDR2 SVGAGI. This CDR3 region has 14 residues. The CDR3 spells CASRDAGSGNTIYF. CDR3 nucleotide sequence: TGTGCCAGCAGGGACGCAGGGTCTGGAAACACCATATATTTT.

The chain's CDR3 is CSVNSAHEQYF. The DNA for the CDR3 is TGCAGCGTTAACTCCGCGCACGAGCAGTACTTC. This chain links TRBV29-1 with TRBJ2-7; D remains unclear. Germline CDR1 is SQVTM and CDR2 is ANQGSEA. This CDR3 region has 11 residues. V was shortened by 5 bases and J by 5 bases, with 10 bases between the two germline ends.

The chain uses TRBV6-1 and TRBJ1-5, with D unclear. Trimming took off 1 base at V and 3 bases at J, with 10 bases between the two ends. The germline CDR1 and CDR2 sequences are MNHNS and SASEGT. CDR3 length: 15 residues. The CDR3 loop is CASSEGVSHNQPQHF. As DNA, the CDR3 is TGTGCCAGCAGTGAAGGTGTCAGCCACAATCAGCCCCAGCATTTT.

V gene TRBV5-1 combines with J gene TRBJ1-1; the match to TRBD1 covers 7 bases. This CDR3 spans 13 amino acids. Trimming cost V 3 bases and J 10 bases; bases outside gene matches: 9. CDR1 is SGHRS, CDR2 YFSETQ, per germline. In DNA, the CDR3 is TGCGCCAGCAGCTCCGAGGGGGCCGGTATAGCTTTCTTT. Its protein is CASSSEGAGIAFF.

The rearrangement uses TRBV6-5 and TRBJ2-3; D call uncertain. Germline-derived CDR1 and CDR2 are MNHEY and SVGAGI. The length of the CDR3 is 13 residues. V was pared by 5 bases and J by 2 bases, with 8 bases between. The CDR3, as DNA: TGTGCCAGCAGTAGAGATCTCACAGATACGCAGTATTTT. It is translated as CASSRDLTDTQYF.

The genes are TRBV7-2 and TRBJ1-2, with D possibly being TRBD1 (6 bases). The CDR3 contains 14 residues. Trimming took off 4 bases at V and 4 bases at J, with 13 bases between the two ends. Germline values: CDR1 SGHTA, CDR2 FQGNSA. The CDR3 loop is CASSSHTGIYGYTF. In DNA, the CDR3 is TGTGCCAGCAGCTCCCACACAGGGATCTATGGCTACACCTTC.

CDR3 DNA: TGCGCCAGCAGCCAGACAAAGGGGACTGAAGCTTTCTTT. Protein product: CASSQTKGTEAFF. The gene calls are TRBV4-1 and TRBJ1-1; tentative D call: TRBD1 (5 bases). CDR1 and CDR2 (germline): MGHRA, YSYEKL. The CDR3 runs 13 residues. V was clipped by 3 bases and J by 5 bases, with 10 bases between them.

The gene calls are TRBV5-1 and TRBJ2-7, with 10 bases lining up with TRBD2. The germline gives CDR1 SGHRS, CDR2 YFSETQ. J was trimmed by 0 bases and V by 0 bases; bases with no gene match: 6. The CDR3 length is 17 residues. The CDR3 region is CASSLDGVAGGSYEQYF. The CDR3 DNA is TGCGCCAGCAGCTTGGACGGGGTAGCGGGAGGCTCCTACGAGCAGTACTTC.

CDR3 nucleotides: TGTGCCAGCAGTTTAGGACGTTCGAATGAGCAGTTCTTC. Translating gives CASSLGRSNEQFF. J is TRBJ2-1 and V is TRBV27; D gene uncertain. The CDR3 consists of 13 residues. Trimming removed 2 bases from V and 7 bases from J, with 9 bases in between. Germline loops: CDR1 MNHEY, CDR2 SMNVEV (reference sequence).

J is TRBJ2-3 and V is TRBV7-9; 8 nucleotides align to TRBD1. V lost 3 bases and J lost 10; bases outside the gene matches: 3. CDR1 and CDR2 (germline): SEHNR, FQNEAQ (reference sequence). The CDR3 is made up of 12 amino acids. This CDR3 reads CASSLMGQAQYF. CDR3 nucleotide sequence: TGTGCCAGCAGCTTGATGGGACAGGCGCAGTATTTT.

The rearrangement joins TRBV29-1 to TRBJ1-1; maybe TRBD1 (6 bases). This CDR3 region has 17 residues. With 7 bases removed from V and 1 base from J, the gap between germline ends came to 25 bases. Per germline, CDR1 SQVTM and CDR2 ANQGSEA. CDR3 protein: CSGKTTGTRLGNTEAFF. CDR3 DNA sequence: TGCAGCGGGAAAACAACAGGGACGCGCTTGGGGAACACTGAAGCTTTCTTT. Combining the CDR3 with reference TRBV29-1 and TRBJ1-1 gives the whole variable domain SAVISQKPSRDICQRGTSLTIQCQVDSQVTMMFWYRQQPGQSLTLIATANQGSEATYESGFVIDKFPISRPNLTFSTLTVSNMSPEDSSIYLCSGKTTGTRLGNTEAFFGQGTRLTVV.

Details on this clone: The same CDR3 also results from other DNA sequences found in this sample. The chain joins TRBV11-3 to TRBJ2-3; 7 nucleotides line up with TRBD1. Germline assignment: CDR1 SGHNT and CDR2 YENEEA. This CDR3 is 13 amino acids long. V was pared by 3 bases and J by 4 bases, with 1 base of the junction left unmatched. The CDR3 sequence: CASSFQGADTQYF. CDR3 nucleotide sequence: TGTGCCAGCAGCTTCCAGGGGGCAGATACGCAGTATTTT. Full variable domain (missing parts from reference TRBV11-3 and TRBJ2-3): EAGVVQSPRYKIIEKKQPVAFWCNPISGHNTLYWYLQNLGQGPELLIRYENEEAVDDSQLPKDRFSAERLKGVDSTLKIQPAELGDSAVYLCASSFQGADTQYFGPGTRLTVL.

This clone was seen only a few times. The J gene is TRBJ2-7, the V gene TRBV6-5, with D hard to call. The CDR3 extends over 13 amino acids. CDR1 is MNHEY and CDR2 is SVGAGI in the germline V gene. V lost 5 bases to trimming and J lost 0 bases, with 8 bases between them. CDR3 in amino acids: CASSPSSSYEQYF. In DNA form, the CDR3 reads TGTGCCAGCAGTCCCTCTAGCTCCTACGAGCAGTACTTC.

This chain links TRBV5-6 with TRBJ1-4, with 10 bases matching TRBD1. CDR1 is SGHDT and CDR2 is YYEEEE in the germline V gene. This CDR3 contains 16 residues. The trim removed 4 bases at V and 4 bases at J, leaving 7 bases unmatched. CDR3 in DNA: TGTGCCAGCAGCCCGGACAGGGGGGAGGTTAATGAAAAACTGTTTTTT. This gives the protein CASSPDRGEVNEKLFF.

The chain has TRBV29-1 and TRBJ1-2; D is possibly TRBD1 (5 bases). V lost 2 bases, J lost 6 bases, and 13 bases lay in between. The germline V gene has CDR1 SQVTM and CDR2 ANQGSEA. This CDR3 has 13 residues. The CDR3 nucleotides read TGCAGCGTTGAATCGTGGACACGGGATGGCTACACCTTC. Protein product: CSVESWTRDGYTF. Together with reference TRBV29-1 and TRBJ1-2, the CDR3 gives the full variable domain: SAVISQKPSRDICQRGTSLTIQCQVDSQVTMMFWYRQQPGQSLTLIATANQGSEATYESGFVIDKFPISRPNLTFSTLTVSNMSPEDSSIYLCSVESWTRDGYTFGSGTRLTVV.

The genes are TRBV5-1 and TRBJ2-2; D is unresolved. This CDR3 contains 14 residues. The V gene lost 2 bases and the J gene lost 3 bases, with 8 bases spanning the gap. The germline V gene has CDR1 SGHRS and CDR2 YFSETQ. CDR3 residues: CASSLDLHTGELFF. The CDR3 nucleotides are TGCGCCAGCAGCTTAGACTTGCACACCGGGGAGCTGTTTTTT.

The chain joins TRBV11-3 to TRBJ2-7; D ambiguous. The germline V gene has CDR1 SGHNT and CDR2 YENEEA. The CDR3 has 14 amino acids. The ends were cut back, 1 base at V and 3 bases at J, with 10 bases in the middle. The CDR3 region has the DNA TGTGCCAGCAGCTTAGGGGTGGCTATCTACGAGCAGTACTTC. It codes for CASSLGVAIYEQYF. Filled out from reference TRBV11-3 and TRBJ2-7, the complete variable domain reads EAGVVQSPRYKIIEKKQPVAFWCNPISGHNTLYWYLQNLGQGPELLIRYENEEAVDDSQLPKDRFSAERLKGVDSTLKIQPAELGDSAVYLCASSLGVAIYEQYFGPGTRLTVT.

This clone was seen a handful of times. The CDR3 is CASSPILTRLADTQYF. In nucleotides, the CDR3 is TGCGCCAGCAGCCCGATTCTGACCCGGCTGGCAGATACGCAGTATTTT. The chain has TRBV4-1 and TRBJ2-3, with D uncertain. The CDR3 length is 16 residues. V lost 4 bases and J lost 4, with 18 bases in between. Germline CDR1 and CDR2: MGHRA and YSYEKL.

V is TRBV28 and J is TRBJ2-1, with D maybe TRBD2 (6 bases). The CDR3 runs 12 residues. The germline V gene has CDR1 MDHEN and CDR2 SYDVKM. The germline V and J ends were trimmed by 7 bases and 11 bases, with 15 bases remaining between them. DNA for the CDR3: TGTGCCAGCACCCCGCCGCGCGGGAAGCAGTTCTTC. Translation: CASTPPRGKQFF. Based on the CDR3 plus reference TRBV28 and TRBJ2-1, the full variable domain is DVKVTQSSRYLVKRTGEKVFLECVQDMDHENMFWYRQDPGLGLRLIYFSYDVKMKEKGDIPEGYSVSREKKERFSLILESASTNQTSMYLCASTPPRGKQFFGPGTRLTVL.